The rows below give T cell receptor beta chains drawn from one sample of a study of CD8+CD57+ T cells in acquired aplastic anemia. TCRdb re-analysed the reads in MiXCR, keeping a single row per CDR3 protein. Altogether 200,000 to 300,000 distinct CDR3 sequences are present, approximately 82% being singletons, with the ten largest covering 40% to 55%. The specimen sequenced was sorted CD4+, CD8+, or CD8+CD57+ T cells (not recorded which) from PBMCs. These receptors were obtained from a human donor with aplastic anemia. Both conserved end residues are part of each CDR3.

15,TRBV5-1,CASSLFEGSYNEQFF
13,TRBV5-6,CASRLGSADTQYF
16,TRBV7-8,CASSLAAGPATQYQFF
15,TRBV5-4,CASSFTLTGNTEAFF
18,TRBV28,CASSSPHPQGWRNSPLHF
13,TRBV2,CASRHGVTDRQYF
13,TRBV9,CASSVGSDSQYTF
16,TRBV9,CASSVGGTSSYNGYTF
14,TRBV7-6,CASSLGGGSSYEQF
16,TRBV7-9,CASSFERSGGRDEQFF
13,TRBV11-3,CASSYYIAGELFF
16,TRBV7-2,CASSFERSGASDAQFF
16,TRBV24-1,CASSLEHRGRINEQFF
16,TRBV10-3,CAINSGGTGALTEAFF
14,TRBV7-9,CASSSATGPDTKYF
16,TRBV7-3,CASSQGLAGGYTFLTF
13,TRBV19,CASISGAYGELFF
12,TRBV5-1,CASSSSQGIEYF
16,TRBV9,CASSFPGTGGSVEQFF
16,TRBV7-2,CASSFGSAMSSSTQYF
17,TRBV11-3,CASSLDLTGSVNQPQHF
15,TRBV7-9,CAGSLLGTGGDTQYF
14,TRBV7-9,CASSESCSNDHQDF
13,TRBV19,CASKSLGTTEAFF
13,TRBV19,CASTGMGNQPQHF
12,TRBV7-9,CARPRARETQYF
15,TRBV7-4,CASSGLAGSSGELFF
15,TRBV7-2,CASSLGVQNNSPLHF
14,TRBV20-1,CSVPLKGANYGYTF
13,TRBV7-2,CASSLESFYGYTF
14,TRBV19,CASSLARGADTQQF
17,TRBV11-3,CASSLDLRVAAHNEQFF
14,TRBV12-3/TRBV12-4,CASSTGGETQYFCF